Only a few counts were recorded for the clone carrying this T cell receptor beta chain. What it binds is unknown. TCR beta CDR3 region amplification was performed from RNA transcripts. TCR CDR3 regions were first amplified by RT-PCR with HTBI primers. In TCRdb, the multiplex PCR reads were re-called with MiXCR into one record per CDR3 protein. The sample yields around 600,000 distinct CDR3 sequences, approximately 14% seen once. The sample comes from a study of T cells in Graves' hyperthyroidism and ophthalmopathy. For the study at large: Peripheral blood was drawn at first diagnosis, prior to all treatment.

The study's findings and limits: The authors' 13 V-J model separated ophthalmopathy from stable hyperthyroidism. Also found in blood were most expanded thyroid clonotypes above 0.001.

This CDR3 has 14 residues. Germline V lookup: CDR1 SGHDN, CDR2 FVKESK. Trimming stripped 5 bases from V and 6 bases from J, with 15 bases between. Clinicians diagnosed patients from clinical symptoms, serum thyroxine and TRAb, thyroid ultrasound and orbital computed tomography. The V and J genes are TRBV14 and TRBJ2-3; D remains unclear. The receptor was derived from a woman aged 45-65 years with Graves' ophthalmopathy. The material sequenced was blood. CDR3: CASSSQLYLDTQYF. The CDR3 nucleotides are TGTGCCAGCAGCAGCCAATTATACCTGGATACGCAGTATTTT.